The subject of this entry is one TCR beta chain. Primers used in a second PCR of roughly 6 to 11 cycles were a sample-barcoded 5' primer and a J-beta primer mix. Each CDR3 protein is one row after TCRdb ran MiXCR on the 5' RACE reads. The sample includes more than 1 million distinct CDR3 sequences, under 45% of them seen just once. Extraction of total RNA produced a minimum of 6 micrograms from each sample. These data come from a study of blood T cells in healthy people across ages. Trimming took 0 bases from V and 4 from J, leaving 8 bases between them. The CDR3 totals 14 residues. Germline loops: CDR1 SGHKS, CDR2 YYEKEE (reference sequence).

Sequencing was performed on blood. The chain recombines TRBV5-5 with TRBJ2-1, with D possibly being TRBD2 (5 bases). The receptor was isolated from an older woman in good health. CDR3 loop: CASSLVDSYNEQFF. The DNA for the CDR3 is TGTGCCAGCAGCTTGGTGGACTCATACAATGAGCAGTTCTTC.